This T cell receptor beta chain was captured in a study of post-analysis software for immune sequencing data. Study findings and constraints: TRBV segments more frequent in patients than in controls numbered several and included TRBV5-6, TRBV5-1 and TRBV20-1.

Carried by the TCR beta cDNA libraries were unique molecular identifiers. TCRdb independently ran MiXCR on the PCR reads; one entry per CDR3 protein. The sample consists of approximately 730,000 distinct CDR3 sequences, approximately 30% of them appearing once. Points on this clonotype: Its specificity is unknown.

Trimming removed 4 bases from V and 6 bases from J; junction bases left unmatched: 9. The CDR3 covers 15 residues. CDR1 and CDR2 (germline): SNHLY, FYNNEI. The clonotype originates from a girl aged 5-17 years with multiple sclerosis. The sequencing sample was made of blood. The J gene is TRBJ2-1, the V gene TRBV2, with 7 bases that match TRBD1. For the CDR3, the DNA is TGTGCCAGCAGTGGGCAAAGGGGGCCGGTCAATGAGCAGTTCTTC. It translates to CASSGQRGPVNEQFF.